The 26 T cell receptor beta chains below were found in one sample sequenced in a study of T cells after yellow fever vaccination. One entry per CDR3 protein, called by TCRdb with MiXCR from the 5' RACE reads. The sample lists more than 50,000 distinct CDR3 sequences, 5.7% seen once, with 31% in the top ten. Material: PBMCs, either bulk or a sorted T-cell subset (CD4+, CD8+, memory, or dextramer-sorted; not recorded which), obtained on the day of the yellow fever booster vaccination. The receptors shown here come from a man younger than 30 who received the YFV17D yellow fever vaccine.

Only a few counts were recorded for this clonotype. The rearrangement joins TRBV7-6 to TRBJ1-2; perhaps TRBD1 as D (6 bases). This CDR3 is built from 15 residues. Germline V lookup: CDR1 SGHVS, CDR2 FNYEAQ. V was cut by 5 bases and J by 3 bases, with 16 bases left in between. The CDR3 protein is CASSPGGFRDYGYTF. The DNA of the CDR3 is TGTGCCAGCAGCCCCGGGGGCTTCAGGGACTATGGCTACACCTTC.

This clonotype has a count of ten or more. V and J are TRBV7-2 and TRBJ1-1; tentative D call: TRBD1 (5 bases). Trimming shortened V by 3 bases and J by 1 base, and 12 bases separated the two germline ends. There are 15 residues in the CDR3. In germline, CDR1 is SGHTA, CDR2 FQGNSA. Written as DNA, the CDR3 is TGTGCCAGCAGCTTGGTTGACGGGGCGAACACTGAAGCTTTCTTT. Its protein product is CASSLVDGANTEAFF.

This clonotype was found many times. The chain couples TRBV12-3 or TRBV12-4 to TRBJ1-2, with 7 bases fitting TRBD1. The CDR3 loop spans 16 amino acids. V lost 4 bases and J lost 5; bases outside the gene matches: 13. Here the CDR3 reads CASSSVTGRIFYGYTF. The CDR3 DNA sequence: TGTGCCAGCAGTTCCGTGACAGGGAGGATTTTTTATGGCTACACCTTC.

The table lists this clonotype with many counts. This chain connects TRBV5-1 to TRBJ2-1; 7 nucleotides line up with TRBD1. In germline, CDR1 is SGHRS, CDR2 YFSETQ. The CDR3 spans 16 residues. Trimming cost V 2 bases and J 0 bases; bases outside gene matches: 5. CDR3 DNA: TGCGCCAGCAGCTTTACGGGACAGCTCTCCTACAATGAGCAGTTCTTC. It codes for CASSFTGQLSYNEQFF.

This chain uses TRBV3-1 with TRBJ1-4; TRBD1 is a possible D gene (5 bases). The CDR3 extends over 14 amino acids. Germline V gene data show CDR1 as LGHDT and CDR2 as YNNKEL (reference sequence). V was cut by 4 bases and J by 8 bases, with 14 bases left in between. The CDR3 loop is CASSRKTSGEKLFF. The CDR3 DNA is TGTGCCAGCAGCCGGAAGACCTCAGGGGAAAAACTGTTTTTT.

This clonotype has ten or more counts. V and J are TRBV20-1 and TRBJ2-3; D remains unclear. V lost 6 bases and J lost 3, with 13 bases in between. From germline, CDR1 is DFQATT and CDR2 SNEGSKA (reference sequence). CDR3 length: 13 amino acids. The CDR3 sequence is CSAPRTGTDTQYF. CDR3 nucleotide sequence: TGCAGTGCGCCCAGGACCGGGACAGATACGCAGTATTTT.

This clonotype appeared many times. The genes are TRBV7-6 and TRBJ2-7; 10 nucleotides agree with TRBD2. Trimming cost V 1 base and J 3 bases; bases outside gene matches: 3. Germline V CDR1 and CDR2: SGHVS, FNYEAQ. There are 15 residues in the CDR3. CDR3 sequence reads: CASSLGSSGGYEQYF. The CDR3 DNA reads TGTGCCAGCAGCTTAGGGTCTAGCGGGGGCTACGAGCAGTACTTC.

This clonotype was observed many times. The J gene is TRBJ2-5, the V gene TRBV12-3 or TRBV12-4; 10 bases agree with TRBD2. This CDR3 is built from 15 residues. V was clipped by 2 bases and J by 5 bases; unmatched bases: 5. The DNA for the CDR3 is TGTGCCAGCAGTTTAACTAGCGGGGACGCTGAGACCCAGTACTTC. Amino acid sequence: CASSLTSGDAETQYF.

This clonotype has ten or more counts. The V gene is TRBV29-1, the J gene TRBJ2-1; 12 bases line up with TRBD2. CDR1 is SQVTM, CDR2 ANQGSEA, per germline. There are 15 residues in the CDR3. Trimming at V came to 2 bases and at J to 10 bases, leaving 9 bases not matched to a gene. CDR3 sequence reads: CSVETSGGPRREQFF. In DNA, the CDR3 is TGCAGCGTTGAAACTAGCGGGGGGCCGAGGAGAGAGCAGTTCTTC.

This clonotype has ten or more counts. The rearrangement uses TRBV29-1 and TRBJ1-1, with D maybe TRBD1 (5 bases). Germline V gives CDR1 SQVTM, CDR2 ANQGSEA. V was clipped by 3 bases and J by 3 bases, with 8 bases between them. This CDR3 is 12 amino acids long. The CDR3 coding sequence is TGCAGCGTTGACAGAGGGGACACTGAAGCTTTCTTT. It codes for CSVDRGDTEAFF.

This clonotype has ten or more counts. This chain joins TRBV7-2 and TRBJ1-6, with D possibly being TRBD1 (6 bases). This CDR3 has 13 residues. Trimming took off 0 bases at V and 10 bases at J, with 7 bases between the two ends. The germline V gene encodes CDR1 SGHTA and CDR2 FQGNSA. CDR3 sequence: CASSLARGSPLHF. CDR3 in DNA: TGTGCCAGCAGCTTAGCCAGGGGATCACCCCTCCACTTT.

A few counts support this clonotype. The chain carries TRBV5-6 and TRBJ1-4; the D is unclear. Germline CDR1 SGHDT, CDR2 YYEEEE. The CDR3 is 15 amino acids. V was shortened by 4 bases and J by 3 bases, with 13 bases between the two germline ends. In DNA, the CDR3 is TGTGCCAGCAGCCTGATGGGGAGTGCTAATGAAAAACTGTTTTTT. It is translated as CASSLMGSANEKLFF.

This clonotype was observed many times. The CDR3 loop is CASSPDRGDEAFF. The CDR3 region has the DNA TGTGCCAGCAGCCCTGACAGGGGAGATGAAGCTTTCTTT. The chain carries TRBV7-9 and TRBJ1-1; 8 positions agree with TRBD1. The CDR3 is made up of 13 amino acids. Germline CDR1 and CDR2: SEHNR and FQNEAQ (reference sequence). Trimming at V came to 5 bases and at J to 7 bases, leaving 6 bases not matched to a gene. The full variable domain, in which reference TRBV7-9 and TRBJ1-1 provide the parts outside the CDR3, is DTGVSQNPRHKITKRGQNVTFRCDPISEHNRLYWYRQTLGQGPEFLTYFQNEAQLEKSRLLSDRFSAERPKGSFSTLEIQRTEQGDSAMYLCASSPDRGDEAFFGQGTRLTVV.

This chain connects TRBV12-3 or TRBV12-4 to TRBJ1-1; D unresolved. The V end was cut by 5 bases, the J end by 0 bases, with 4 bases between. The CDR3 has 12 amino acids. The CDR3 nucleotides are TGTGCCAGCAGTGTCATGAACACTGAAGCTTTCTTT. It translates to CASSVMNTEAFF.

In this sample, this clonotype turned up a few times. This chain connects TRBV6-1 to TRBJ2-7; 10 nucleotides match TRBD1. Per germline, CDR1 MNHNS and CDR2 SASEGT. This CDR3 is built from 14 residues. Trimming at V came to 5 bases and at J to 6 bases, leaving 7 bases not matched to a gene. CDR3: CASSRRTGGVEQYV. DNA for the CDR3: TGTGCCAGCAGTAGGAGGACAGGGGGAGTCGAGCAGTACGTC.

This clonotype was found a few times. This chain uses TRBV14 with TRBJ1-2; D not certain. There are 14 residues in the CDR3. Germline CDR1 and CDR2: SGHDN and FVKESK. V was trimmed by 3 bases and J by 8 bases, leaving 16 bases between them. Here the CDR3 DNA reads TGTGCCAGCAGCCAGCAGGATTTTGCTTGGGGCTACACCTTC. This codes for CASSQQDFAWGYTF.

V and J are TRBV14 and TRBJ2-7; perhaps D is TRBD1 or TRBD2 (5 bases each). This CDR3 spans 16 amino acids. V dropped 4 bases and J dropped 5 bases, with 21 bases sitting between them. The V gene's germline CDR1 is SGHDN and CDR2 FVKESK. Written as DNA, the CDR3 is TGTGCCAGCAGCCCCAGGTTCGGGGAGAGCAGGGACGAGCAGTACTTC. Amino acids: CASSPRFGESRDEQYF.

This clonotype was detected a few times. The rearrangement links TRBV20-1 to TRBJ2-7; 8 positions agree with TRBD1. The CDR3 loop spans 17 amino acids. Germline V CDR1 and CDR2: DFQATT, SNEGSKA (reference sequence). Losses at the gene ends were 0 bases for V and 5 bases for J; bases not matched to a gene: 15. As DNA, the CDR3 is TGCAGTGCTAGAGATCTTCAGGACAGGGTGATTGGCCACGAGCAGTACTTC. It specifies CSARDLQDRVIGHEQYF.

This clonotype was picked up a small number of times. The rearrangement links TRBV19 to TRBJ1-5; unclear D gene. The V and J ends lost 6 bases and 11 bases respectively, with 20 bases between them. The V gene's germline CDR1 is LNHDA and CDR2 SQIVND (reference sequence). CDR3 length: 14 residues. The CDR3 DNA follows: TGTGCCAGTAGGATTCAAGAAGGAGGGAAGGCCCAGCATTTT. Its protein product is CASRIQEGGKAQHF.

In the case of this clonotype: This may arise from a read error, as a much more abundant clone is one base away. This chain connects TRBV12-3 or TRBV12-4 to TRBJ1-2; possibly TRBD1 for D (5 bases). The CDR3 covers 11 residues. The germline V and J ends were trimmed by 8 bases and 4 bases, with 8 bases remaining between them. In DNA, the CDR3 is TGTGCCAGCGGGGCCATCTATGGCTACACCTTC. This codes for CASGAIYGYTF.

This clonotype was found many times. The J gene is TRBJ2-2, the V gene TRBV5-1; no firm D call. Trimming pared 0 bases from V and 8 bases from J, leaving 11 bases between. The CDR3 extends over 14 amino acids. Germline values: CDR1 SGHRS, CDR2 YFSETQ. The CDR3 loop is CASSLDSLAGELFF. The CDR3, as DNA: TGCGCCAGCAGCTTGGACTCCCTGGCGGGGGAGCTGTTTTTT.

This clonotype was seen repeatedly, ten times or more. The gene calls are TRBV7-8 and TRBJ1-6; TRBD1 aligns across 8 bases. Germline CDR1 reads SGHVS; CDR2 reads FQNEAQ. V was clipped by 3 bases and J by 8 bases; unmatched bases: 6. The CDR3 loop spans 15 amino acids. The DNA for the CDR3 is TGTGCCAGCAGCTTGACGGGACAGGACGATTCACCCCTCCACTTT. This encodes CASSLTGQDDSPLHF.

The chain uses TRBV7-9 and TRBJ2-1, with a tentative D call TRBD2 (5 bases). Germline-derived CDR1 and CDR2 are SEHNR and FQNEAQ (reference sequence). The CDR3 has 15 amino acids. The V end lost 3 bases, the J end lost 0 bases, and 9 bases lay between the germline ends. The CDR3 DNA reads TGTGCCAGCAGCTTTCCGGGGAGCTCCTACAATGAGCAGTTCTTC. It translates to CASSFPGSSYNEQFF.

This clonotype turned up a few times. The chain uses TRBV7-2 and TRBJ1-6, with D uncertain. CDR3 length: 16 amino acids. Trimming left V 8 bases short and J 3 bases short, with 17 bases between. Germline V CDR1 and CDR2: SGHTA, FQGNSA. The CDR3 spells CASYAPSAGYNSPLHF. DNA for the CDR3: TGTGCCAGCTACGCTCCTTCGGCAGGCTATAATTCACCCCTCCACTTT.

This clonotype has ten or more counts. The CDR3 DNA follows: TGTGCCAGCAGCATACAGGGACAGACAAGCTATGGCTACACCTTC. It specifies CASSIQGQTSYGYTF. The rearrangement links TRBV7-2 to TRBJ1-2; 7 nucleotides match TRBD1. Germline values: CDR1 SGHTA, CDR2 FQGNSA. The CDR3 consists of 15 residues. Unmatched junction bases numbered 10, after V lost 5 bases and J lost 4 bases.

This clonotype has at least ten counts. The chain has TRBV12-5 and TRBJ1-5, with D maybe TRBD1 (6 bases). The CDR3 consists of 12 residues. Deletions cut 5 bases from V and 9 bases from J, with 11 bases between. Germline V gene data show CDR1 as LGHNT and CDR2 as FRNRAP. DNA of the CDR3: TGTGCTAGTGGTAAATCCAGGGGGCCCCAGCATTTT. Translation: CASGKSRGPQHF. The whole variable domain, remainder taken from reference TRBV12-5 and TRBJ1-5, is DARVTQTPRHKVTEMGQEVTMRCQPILGHNTVFWYRQTMMQGLELLAYFRNRAPLDDSGMPKDRFSAEMPDATLATLKIQPSEPRDSAVYFCASGKSRGPQHFGDGTRLSIL.